This TCR beta chain was profiled in a study of control samples from healthy donors and cancer patients. Clones were sequenced by immunoSEQ multiplex PCR, and TCRdb holds only the in-frame ones, with some missing. This table holds some 65,000 clones, about 80% found once. The CDR3 spans 18 residues. Germline trimming cut 3 bases from V and 0 bases from J; bases unmatched to any gene: 6. Germline loops: CDR1 MDHEN, CDR2 SYDVKM. The TCR was taken from a woman aged 45-60 years with lung cancer. Sequences were obtained from PBMCs. V gene TRBV28 combines with J gene TRBJ2-2; 11 positions agree with TRBD2. CDR3 nucleotides: TGTGCCAGCAGTTTCCCGCTAGCGGGGGGCCCGAACACCGGGGAGCTGTTTTTT. It yields the protein CASSFPLAGGPNTGELFF.